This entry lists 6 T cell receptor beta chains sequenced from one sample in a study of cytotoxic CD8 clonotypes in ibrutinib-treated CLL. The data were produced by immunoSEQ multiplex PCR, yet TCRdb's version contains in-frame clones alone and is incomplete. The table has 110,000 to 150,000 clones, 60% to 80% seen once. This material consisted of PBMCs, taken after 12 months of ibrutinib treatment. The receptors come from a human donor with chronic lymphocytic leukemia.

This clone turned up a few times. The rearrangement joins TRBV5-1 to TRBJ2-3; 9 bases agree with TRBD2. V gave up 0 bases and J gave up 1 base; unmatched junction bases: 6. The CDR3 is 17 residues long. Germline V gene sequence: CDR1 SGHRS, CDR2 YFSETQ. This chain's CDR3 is CASSLGASGTGTDTQYF. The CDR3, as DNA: TGCGCCAGCAGCTTGGGGGCTAGCGGGACTGGCACAGATACGCAGTATTTT.

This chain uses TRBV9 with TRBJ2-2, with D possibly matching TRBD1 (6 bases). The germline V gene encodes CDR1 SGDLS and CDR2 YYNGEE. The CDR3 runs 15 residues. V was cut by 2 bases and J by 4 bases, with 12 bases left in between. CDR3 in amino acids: CASSVITGPTGELFF. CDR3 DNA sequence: TGTGCCAGCAGCGTCATAACAGGGCCCACCGGGGAGCTGTTTTTT.

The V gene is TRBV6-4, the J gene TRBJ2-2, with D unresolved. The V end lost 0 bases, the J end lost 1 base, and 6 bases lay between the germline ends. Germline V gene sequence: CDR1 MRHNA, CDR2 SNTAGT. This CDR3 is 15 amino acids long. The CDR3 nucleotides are TGTGCCAGCAGTGACTCGTGGGTGAACACCGGGGAGCTGTTTTTT. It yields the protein CASSDSWVNTGELFF.

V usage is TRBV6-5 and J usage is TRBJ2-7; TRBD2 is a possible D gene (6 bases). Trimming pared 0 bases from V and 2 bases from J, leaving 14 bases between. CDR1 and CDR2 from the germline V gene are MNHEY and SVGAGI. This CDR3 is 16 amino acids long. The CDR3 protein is CASSYSGRGGTYEQYF. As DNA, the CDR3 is TGTGCCAGCAGTTACTCTGGCCGTGGGGGGACCTACGAGCAGTACTTC.

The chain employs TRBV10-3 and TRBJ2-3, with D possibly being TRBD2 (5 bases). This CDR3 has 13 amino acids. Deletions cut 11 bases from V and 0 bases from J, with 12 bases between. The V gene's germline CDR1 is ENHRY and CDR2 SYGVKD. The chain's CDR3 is CASRTLSTDTQYF. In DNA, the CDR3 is TGTGCCTCACGGACTTTGAGCACAGATACGCAGTATTTT.

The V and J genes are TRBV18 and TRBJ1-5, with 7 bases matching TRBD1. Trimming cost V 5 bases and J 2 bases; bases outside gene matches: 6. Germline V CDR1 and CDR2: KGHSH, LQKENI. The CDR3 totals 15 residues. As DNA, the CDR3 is TGTGCCAGCTCATCACGACAGGGCGGCAATCAGCCCCAGCATTTT. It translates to CASSSRQGGNQPQHF.